The 30 T cell receptor beta chains presented below share a single source sample, sequenced in a study of T cell changes during pregnancy in multiple sclerosis. The method was immunoSEQ multiplex PCR; TCRdb's version includes in-frame clones alone and lacks a portion of them. The profile covers about 60,000 clones, with 80% to 95% appearing a single time and 0.7% to 1% taken by the ten largest. The material sequenced was peripheral blood, taken in the first trimester of pregnancy. These receptors all stem from a female donor with multiple sclerosis, enrolled in a pregnancy study.

This clone was recorded only once. Other DNA sequences of this sample code for an identical CDR3. V usage is TRBV30 and J usage is TRBJ2-2; the D is unclear. Deletions cut 1 base from V and 7 bases from J, with 4 bases between. Germline loops: CDR1 GTSNPN, CDR2 SVGIG (reference sequence). The CDR3 length is 11 residues. In DNA, the CDR3 is TGTGCCTGGAGTGGAGGCGGGGAGCTGTTTTTT. The encoded protein is CAWSGGGELFF.

The chain employs TRBV18 and TRBJ1-2; maybe TRBD1 (5 bases). CDR1 is KGHSH and CDR2 is LQKENI in the germline V gene. The CDR3 is 13 amino acids. Trimming stripped 6 bases from V and 4 bases from J, with 12 bases between. For the CDR3, the DNA is TGTGCCAGCTCCCAAGACAGCAGCTATGGCTACACCTTC. This codes for CASSQDSSYGYTF.

V usage is TRBV5-1 and J usage is TRBJ2-7; D is perhaps TRBD1 (5 bases). CDR1 is SGHRS, CDR2 YFSETQ, per germline. The CDR3 runs 14 residues. Between the trimmed V and J ends, which lost 5 bases and 1 base, there was a span of 13 bases. CDR3 sequence (DNA): TGCGCCAGCAGGGTCACAGGTACATCCTACGAGCAGTACTTC. Residues: CASRVTGTSYEQYF.

V gene TRBV7-9 combines with J gene TRBJ2-3; a weak D match, TRBD1 (6 bases). CDR1 is SEHNR and CDR2 is FQNEAQ in the germline V gene (reference sequence). Deletions cut 5 bases from V and 3 bases from J, with 9 bases between. The CDR3 runs 13 residues. DNA for the CDR3: TGTGCCAGCAGCCTGGACAGTACAGATACGCAGTATTTT. This sequence encodes CASSLDSTDTQYF. Together with reference TRBV7-9 and TRBJ2-3, the CDR3 gives the full variable domain: DTGVSQNPRHKITKRGQNVTFRCDPISEHNRLYWYRQTLGQGPEFLTYFQNEAQLEKSRLLSDRFSAERPKGSFSTLEIQRTEQGDSAMYLCASSLDSTDTQYFGPGTRLTVL.

The chain is built from TRBV19 and TRBJ2-7; the D gene is possibly TRBD1 (5 bases). V was shortened by 3 bases and J by 1 base, with 13 bases between the two germline ends. This CDR3 is 15 amino acids long. Germline assignment: CDR1 LNHDA and CDR2 SQIVND (reference sequence). For the CDR3, the DNA is TGTGCCAGTAGTATCGCGCAGGGTTGGTCCTACGAGCAGTACTTC. It encodes CASSIAQGWSYEQYF.

The V call is TRBV5-6, the J call TRBJ2-7, with D possibly being TRBD1 (7 bases). The germline V and J ends were trimmed by 3 bases and 3 bases, with 16 bases remaining between them. CDR3 length: 15 amino acids. Germline assignment: CDR1 SGHDT and CDR2 YYEEEE. CDR3: CASSSSGGWNYEQYF. For the CDR3, the DNA is TGTGCCAGCAGCTCCTCAGGGGGGTGGAACTACGAGCAGTACTTC. Drawing the rest from reference TRBV5-6 and TRBJ2-7, the complete variable domain is DAGVTQSPTHLIKTRGQQVTLRCSPKSGHDTVSWYQQALGQGPQFIFQYYEEEERQRGNFPDRFSGHQFPNYSSELNVNALLLGDSALYLCASSSSGGWNYEQYFGPGTRLTVT.

This clone was found once. The chain combines TRBV7-2 with TRBJ2-3; D is unresolved. This CDR3 spans 14 amino acids. Between the trimmed V and J ends, which lost 0 bases and 6 bases, there was a span of 10 bases. Germline assignment: CDR1 SGHTA and CDR2 FQGNSA. Here the CDR3 reads CASSLARDSDTQYF. CDR3 DNA: TGTGCCAGCAGCTTAGCCCGAGACTCTGATACGCAGTATTTT.

The chain is built from TRBV28 and TRBJ1-2, with TRBD1 matching over 12 bases. This CDR3 is built from 19 residues. Germline values: CDR1 MDHEN, CDR2 SYDVKM. Unmatched junction bases numbered 16, after V lost 6 bases and J lost 2 bases. CDR3: CASSNRPGTGGKENYGYTF. The CDR3 DNA reads as TGTGCCAGCAGCAATCGTCCCGGGACAGGGGGCAAGGAAAACTATGGCTACACCTTC.

The DNA of the CDR3 is TGTGCCAGCAGCCGTGTCGGGGGAACTAATGAAAAACTGTTTTTT. Translation: CASSRVGGTNEKLFF. The gene calls are TRBV7-2 and TRBJ1-4; maybe TRBD1 (5 bases). CDR1 is SGHTA, CDR2 FQGNSA, per germline. V dropped 5 bases and J dropped 1 base, with 11 bases sitting between them. The CDR3 consists of 15 residues.

This clone has just one count. The chain employs TRBV9 and TRBJ1-2, with a possible D match to TRBD1 (5 bases). Trimming left V 0 bases short and J 8 bases short, with 17 bases between. This CDR3 spans 15 amino acids. Germline values: CDR1 SGDLS, CDR2 YYNGEE. CDR3 DNA sequence: TGTGCCAGCAGCGTAGGGCAGGGAACCCAAAGCGGCTACACCTTC. As protein: CASSVGQGTQSGYTF.

About this clone: Its ends do not fully match the called genes, so a read error is possible. The chain is built from TRBV7-7 and TRBJ2-2; no clear D gene. This CDR3 spans 14 amino acids. Germline V gene lookup returns CDR1 SSHAT and CDR2 FNYEAQ (reference sequence). This CDR3 reads CASSLQANTGELFF. Here the CDR3 DNA reads TGTGCTAGCAGCTTGCAGGCGAACACCGGGGAGCTGTTTTTT.

In its sample, this clone was seen a few times. This sequence joins TRBV9 and TRBJ2-3, with 7 bases that match TRBD1. The ends lost 5 bases at V and 1 base at J; junction bases unmatched: 4. The CDR3 has 14 residues. Per germline, CDR1 SGDLS and CDR2 YYNGEE. As DNA, the CDR3 is TGTGCCAGCAGAAGACAGGGCGGCACAGATACGCAGTATTTT. This gives the protein CASRRQGGTDTQYF.

V is TRBV6-5 and J is TRBJ2-2; D possibly corresponds to TRBD1 (5 bases). V shed 9 bases and J shed 2 bases, with 10 bases lying between them. Germline-derived CDR1 and CDR2 are MNHEY and SVGAGI. This CDR3 comprises 13 residues. The CDR3 DNA reads as TGTGCCAGTCAAGGGGCAAACACCGGGGAGCTGTTTTTT. It specifies CASQGANTGELFF.

The CDR3 spells CASSSLWGTGSEQYF. CDR3 sequence (DNA): TGTGCCAGCAGCTCGCTTTGGGGGACTGGATCCGAGCAGTACTTC. The rearrangement joins TRBV7-9 to TRBJ2-7, with D perhaps TRBD2 (6 bases). The V gene lost 4 bases and the J gene lost 6 bases, with 19 bases spanning the gap. The germline V gene encodes CDR1 SEHNR and CDR2 FQNEAQ (reference sequence). The CDR3 runs to 15 residues.

This rearrangement joins TRBV27 to TRBJ1-4; TRBD1 matches 8 bases. CDR1 is MNHEY, CDR2 SMNVEV, per germline (reference sequence). V dropped 0 bases and J dropped 10; count of bases not matched to a gene: 7. The CDR3 has 15 residues. The CDR3 region is CASSLSGQAPAKLFF. CDR3 nucleotide sequence: TGTGCCAGCAGTTTATCGGGACAGGCGCCTGCAAAACTGTTTTTT.

This chain uses TRBV19 with TRBJ2-1; 7 nucleotides align to TRBD1. The length of the CDR3 is 15 residues. V was clipped by 7 bases and J by 1 base; unmatched bases: 7. Germline assignment: CDR1 LNHDA and CDR2 SQIVND (reference sequence). DNA of the CDR3: TGTGCCAGTATAGGACAGGACCTGTCCTACAATGAGCAGTTCTTC. The encoded protein is CASIGQDLSYNEQFF.

The rearrangement uses TRBV29-1 and TRBJ1-1, with D unclear. Trimming took 7 bases from V and 7 from J, leaving 13 bases between them. Germline lookup yields CDR1 SQVTM and CDR2 ANQGSEA. CDR3 length: 11 amino acids. CDR3: CSGSFGGEAFF. The CDR3 DNA reads TGCAGCGGGAGCTTTGGCGGTGAAGCTTTCTTT.

As for this clone: A junction end diverges from the germline sequence, so it may reflect a read error. This rearrangement joins TRBV7-9 to TRBJ2-4; 8 bases align to TRBD1. The germline V gene encodes CDR1 SEHNR and CDR2 FQNEAQ (reference sequence). The CDR3 length is 11 residues. The CDR3 loop is CASSIPGQELF. CDR3 coding DNA: TGTGCCAGCAGCATACCGGGACAGGAGCTATTC. The full variable domain, completed using reference TRBV7-9 and TRBJ2-4, is DTGVSQNPRHKITKRGQNVTFRCDPISEHNRLYWYRQTLGQGPEFLTYFQNEAQLEKSRLLSDRFSAERPKGSFSTLEIQRTEQGDSAMYLCASSIPGQELFGAGTRLSVL.

This rearrangement joins TRBV29-1 to TRBJ2-7, with 9 bases matching TRBD1. Looked up from germline, CDR1 is SQVTM and CDR2 is ANQGSEA. The CDR3 is made up of 15 amino acids. V lost 5 bases to trimming and J lost 4 bases; unmatched junction nucleotides: 12. Here the CDR3 reads CSVKHRGQLEYEQYF. The CDR3 DNA sequence: TGCAGCGTTAAACACAGGGGGCAGCTTGAATACGAGCAGTACTTC.

The chain joins TRBV29-1 to TRBJ2-7, with D maybe TRBD1 (6 bases). V dropped 6 bases and J dropped 2 bases, with 14 bases sitting between them. The CDR3 has 13 residues. Per the germline V gene, CDR1 is SQVTM and CDR2 is ANQGSEA. The CDR3 sequence is CSVAGTITYEQYF. Written as DNA, the CDR3 is TGCAGCGTCGCCGGGACAATAACCTACGAGCAGTACTTC.

The chain joins TRBV7-9 to TRBJ2-7; 10 bases agree with TRBD1. Unmatched junction bases numbered 2, after V lost 0 bases and J lost 6 bases. The germline gives CDR1 SEHNR, CDR2 FQNEAQ (reference sequence). This CDR3 contains 14 residues. In nucleotides, the CDR3 is TGTGCCAGCAGCTTAGCGGGACAGGGGAGCGAGCAGTACTTC. It yields the protein CASSLAGQGSEQYF.

The chain recombines TRBV7-3 with TRBJ2-2, with 9 bases that match TRBD1. This CDR3 is 16 amino acids long. Germline CDR1 and CDR2: SGHTA and FQGTGA. V shed 6 bases, J shed 0 bases, and the junction held 5 bases outside the gene matches. CDR3 coding DNA: TGTGCCAGCAGAGAAACAGGGGGCTCGAACACCGGGGAGCTGTTTTTT. This codes for CASRETGGSNTGELFF.

The chain links TRBV6-1 to TRBJ1-2, with D tentatively TRBD1 (6 bases). Germline V gene lookup returns CDR1 MNHNS and CDR2 SASEGT. This CDR3 has 13 residues. The V gene lost 4 bases and the J gene lost 5 bases, with 11 bases spanning the gap. CDR3 coding DNA: TGTGCCAGCAGTGTACAGGGTGTTTATGGCTACACCTTC. Its protein is CASSVQGVYGYTF.

The chain links TRBV6-1 to TRBJ1-4; D is uncertain. Trimming pared 6 bases from V and 3 bases from J, leaving 14 bases between. CDR3 length equals 15 residues. Looked up from germline, CDR1 is MNHNS and CDR2 is SASEGT. The CDR3 region is CASSLAGPSNEKLFF. CDR3 bases: TGTGCCAGCAGCCTCGCGGGTCCGTCTAATGAAAAACTGTTTTTT.

The chain has TRBV5-8 and TRBJ1-1; 7 bases are a match to TRBD1. Trimming took 3 bases from V and 0 from J; bases not matched to a gene: 14. The germline gives CDR1 SGHTS, CDR2 YDEGEE. This CDR3 region has 18 residues. The CDR3 region has the DNA TGTGCCAGCAGCTCGGGACCGGACAGGATCTCCCTGAACACTGAAGCTTTCTTT. Translated: CASSSGPDRISLNTEAFF.

This clone has just one count. The junction departs from germline at one end; a sequencing error may be responsible. This specimen includes other DNA sequences encoding the same CDR3. This chain's CDR3 is CASSIGQTYEQYF. The CDR3 bases are TGTGCCAGCAGTATCGGACAGACCTACGAGCAGTACTTT. This chain links TRBV6-5 with TRBJ2-7; D possibly corresponds to TRBD1 (6 bases). This CDR3 spans 13 amino acids. From germline, CDR1 is MNHEY and CDR2 SVGAGI.

The gene calls are TRBV29-1 and TRBJ2-1; the D is unclear. CDR3 length: 11 residues. Germline V CDR1 and CDR2: SQVTM, ANQGSEA. V was clipped by 8 bases and J by 6 bases, with 11 bases between them. The CDR3 coding sequence is TGCAGCTCTAGGATTGGCAATGAGCAGTTCTTC. Translation: CSSRIGNEQFF.

The chain employs TRBV15 and TRBJ2-7; D ambiguous. V lost 1 base and J lost 4, with 11 bases in between. Germline V gene sequence: CDR1 LNHNV, CDR2 YYDKDF (reference sequence). The CDR3 has 14 residues. DNA for the CDR3: TGTGCCACCAGCAGAGTCGGATCCGGGTACGAGCAGTACTTC. Translation gives CATSRVGSGYEQYF.

The genes are TRBV7-9 and TRBJ1-1; D not certain. The germline gives CDR1 SEHNR, CDR2 FQNEAQ (reference sequence). The V gene lost 1 base and the J gene lost 1 base, with 13 bases spanning the gap. The CDR3 has 16 amino acids. The CDR3 bases are TGTGCCAGCAGCTTAGAGGGAGGCCATAAGAACACTGAAGCTTTCTTT. It yields the protein CASSLEGGHKNTEAFF.

V and J are TRBV11-2 and TRBJ2-7; 9 nucleotides match TRBD1. Per germline, CDR1 SGHAT and CDR2 FQNNGV. The CDR3 consists of 14 residues. Trimming at V came to 7 bases and at J to 2 bases, leaving 6 bases not matched to a gene. The CDR3 sequence: CASTPGQGPYEQYF. The CDR3 DNA sequence: TGTGCCAGCACCCCGGGACAGGGTCCCTACGAGCAGTACTTC.